This T cell receptor (beta chain) was observed in a study of OX40 agonist ivuxolimab in advanced cancers. This CDR3 region has 17 residues. The ends were cut back, 0 bases at V and 9 bases at J, with 23 bases in the middle. Germline CDR1 and CDR2: SGHNT and YYREEE (reference sequence). Sequencing used immunoSEQ multiplex PCR; TCRdb keeps in-frame clones, though not all of them. The table has roughly 48,000 clones, approximately 87% seen once. The receptor was derived from an adult with an advanced solid tumor such as melanoma, head and neck, liver or kidney cancer. The specimen comprised CD4+ or CD8+ T cells sorted from blood, sampled in a trial of the OX40 agonist ivuxolimab. This sequence joins TRBV5-4 and TRBJ2-3; the D gene is possibly TRBD2 (5 bases). The CDR3 DNA is TGTGCCAGCAGCTTGGGCTGGGGAGCGGCCCCTGAGGCCACGCAGTATTTT. This gives the protein CASSLGWGAAPEATQYF.